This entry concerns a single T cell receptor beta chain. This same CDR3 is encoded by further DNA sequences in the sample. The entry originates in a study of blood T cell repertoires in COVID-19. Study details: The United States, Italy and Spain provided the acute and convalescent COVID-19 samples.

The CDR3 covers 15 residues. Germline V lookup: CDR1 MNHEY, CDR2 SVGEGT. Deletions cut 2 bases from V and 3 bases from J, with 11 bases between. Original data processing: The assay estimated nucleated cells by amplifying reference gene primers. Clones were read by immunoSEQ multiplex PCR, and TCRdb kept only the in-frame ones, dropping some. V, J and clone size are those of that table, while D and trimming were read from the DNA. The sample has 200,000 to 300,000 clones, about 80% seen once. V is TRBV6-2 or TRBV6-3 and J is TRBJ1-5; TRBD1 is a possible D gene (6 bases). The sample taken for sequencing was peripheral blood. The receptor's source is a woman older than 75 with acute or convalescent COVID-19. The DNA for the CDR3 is TGTGCCAGCAGTTACGGCCAGGGGAACAATCAGCCCCAGCATTTT. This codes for CASSYGQGNNQPQHF.